The 10 T cell receptor beta chains listed next were all sequenced from one sample in a study of blood T cell repertoires in COVID-19. Profiling relied on immunoSEQ multiplex PCR, and the TCRdb table lists in-frame clones only, not all of them. The sample has a few hundred thousand clones, 70% to 90% seen once; the top ten hold about 3%. Material for sequencing was peripheral blood. The source of these receptors is a human donor in a cohort sampled during active COVID-19.

The V gene is TRBV3-1 (or the pseudogene TRBV3-2), the J gene TRBJ1-5; D is perhaps TRBD1 (6 bases). The V gene lost 3 bases and the J gene lost 7 bases, with 10 bases spanning the gap. The CDR3 contains 13 residues. The germline CDR1 and CDR2 sequences are LGHDT and YNNKEL (reference sequence). The CDR3 here is CASSQSTGQPQHF. The CDR3 coding sequence is TGTGCCAGCAGCCAGTCGACAGGCCAGCCCCAGCATTTT.

As for this clone: Other nucleotide sequences in the sample specify the same CDR3. This CDR3 is CASSPTGDYGYTF. CDR3 bases: TGTGCCAGCAGCCCGACAGGGGACTATGGCTACACCTTC. V is TRBV7-9 and J is TRBJ1-2; 8 nucleotides line up with TRBD1. The ends lost 5 bases at V and 3 bases at J; junction bases unmatched: 2. Germline lookup yields CDR1 SEHNR and CDR2 FQNEAQ (reference sequence). The length of the CDR3 is 13 residues. Together with reference TRBV7-9 and TRBJ1-2, the CDR3 gives the full variable domain: DTGVSQNPRHKITKRGQNVTFRCDPISEHNRLYWYRQTLGQGPEFLTYFQNEAQLEKSRLLSDRFSAERPKGSFSTLEIQRTEQGDSAMYLCASSPTGDYGYTFGSGTRLTVV.

The genes are TRBV3-1 (or the pseudogene TRBV3-2) and TRBJ2-3; D is unclear. Germline CDR1 reads LGHDT; CDR2 reads YNNKEL (reference sequence). V dropped 3 bases and J dropped 0 bases, with 16 bases sitting between them. CDR3 length: 17 amino acids. The CDR3 DNA sequence: TGTGCCAGCAGCCACCTCAGTGGAGTGGCGAGCACAGATACGCAGTATTTT. Its translation is CASSHLSGVASTDTQYF.

The CDR3 nucleotides are TGCGCCAGCAGCCAAGTCCAGCTAGGCACAGATACGCAGTATTTT. Residues: CASSQVQLGTDTQYF. This rearrangement joins TRBV4-1 to TRBJ2-3; D remains unclear. The ends were cut back, 1 base at V and 1 base at J, with 9 bases in the middle. Germline V gene lookup returns CDR1 MGHRA and CDR2 YSYEKL. CDR3 length: 15 residues.

The rearrangement links TRBV6-5 to TRBJ1-6; D uncertain. V was shortened by 6 bases and J by 13 bases, with 13 bases between the two germline ends. The CDR3 has 12 amino acids. Per the germline V gene, CDR1 is MNHEY and CDR2 is SVGAGI. CDR3 sequence: CASSLRYPPLHF. CDR3 coding DNA: TGTGCCAGCAGCCTCAGGTATCCGCCCCTCCACTTT.

V and J are TRBV3-1 (or the pseudogene TRBV3-2) and TRBJ1-4; 7 bases line up with TRBD1. Trimming took 4 bases from V and 4 from J; bases not matched to a gene: 15. Germline CDR1 and CDR2: LGHDT and YNNKEL (reference sequence). The CDR3 covers 18 residues. The CDR3 DNA reads as TGTGCCAGCAGCCCAACGGGGAAAAGGGACAGATTTAATGAAAAACTGTTTTTT. It yields the protein CASSPTGKRDRFNEKLFF.

This rearrangement joins TRBV27 to TRBJ1-5, with D possibly matching TRBD1 (5 bases). Per germline, CDR1 MNHEY and CDR2 SMNVEV (reference sequence). The ends were cut back, 6 bases at V and 0 bases at J, with 21 bases in the middle. The CDR3 contains 18 residues. CDR3 DNA: TGTGCCAGCAGCCCATTGCCGGGGGGACTCTATAGCAATCAGCCCCAGCATTTT. The encoded protein is CASSPLPGGLYSNQPQHF.

This chain's CDR3 is CASSYERGGPYEQFF. Here the CDR3 DNA reads TGTGCCAGCAGTTACGAGCGGGGGGGCCCCTATGAGCAGTTCTTC. V and J are TRBV6-5 and TRBJ2-1; 10 bases fit TRBD2. There are 15 residues in the CDR3. The germline CDR1 and CDR2 sequences are MNHEY and SVGAGI. The V segment lost 2 bases and the J segment 8 bases; nucleotides outside the gene matches: 6.

The CDR3 DNA sequence: TGTGCCAGTAGTATGACAGGGGGAAATCAGCCCCAGCATTTT. Translation: CASSMTGGNQPQHF. This rearrangement joins TRBV19 to TRBJ1-5; 9 nucleotides match TRBD1. The CDR3 spans 14 residues. V shed 3 bases and J 4 bases; nucleotides not matched to a gene: 1. The germline CDR1 and CDR2 sequences are LNHDA and SQIVND (reference sequence).

Note on this clone: This sample includes further DNA sequences coding for the same CDR3. The chain links TRBV19 to TRBJ1-1; no firm D call. V was pared by 3 bases and J by 1 base, with 6 bases between. The CDR3 runs to 13 residues. The germline V gene has CDR1 LNHDA and CDR2 SQIVND (reference sequence). For the CDR3, the DNA is TGTGCCAGTAGTATTAGCAGGAACACTGAAGCTTTCTTT. As protein: CASSISRNTEAFF.